These 9 T cell receptor beta chains share one sample of origin, sequenced in a study of T cells in Graves' hyperthyroidism and ophthalmopathy (dated by TCRdb to the late 2010s). Preparation of the library involved multiplex PCR. The data were produced on an Illumina HiSeq 2000. The TCR beta CDR3 regions were amplified from RNA transcripts. The first round of RT-PCR for the TCR CDR3 was performed with the HTBI primer set and the Qiagen OneStep RT-PCR kit. Clones were called with MiXCR by TCRdb after fastp trimmed the public reads at Q25, and only in-frame beta chains were retained. Each record represents a unique CDR3 protein, reported with the most common genes and DNA among its rows. Recorded for this sample are about 620,000 distinct CDR3 sequences; 15% to 20% of them occurred a single time. 3.8% of the sample goes to the ten largest clones. The specimen sequenced was blood. These TCRs come from a woman between 25 and 40 years old with Graves' hyperthyroidism.

This clonotype came up many times. Here the CDR3 reads CASSLKRETEDTQYF. CDR3 nucleotides: TGTGCCAGCAGTTTAAAGCGGGAGACGGAGGATACGCAGTATTTT. The chain carries TRBV27 and TRBJ2-3, with TRBD2 matching over 8 bases. With 2 bases clipped from V and 6 bases from J, the junction kept 7 bases outside the gene matches. The CDR3 has 15 amino acids. Per the germline V gene, CDR1 is MNHEY and CDR2 is SMNVEV (reference sequence).

This clonotype was observed a handful of times. The gene calls are TRBV20-1 and TRBJ2-4; 13 bases map to TRBD2. Per germline, CDR1 DFQATT and CDR2 SNEGSKA (reference sequence). The CDR3 covers 17 residues. Trimming took 5 bases from V and 0 from J; bases not matched to a gene: 7. The DNA of the CDR3 is TGCAGTGCTCCGGGACTAGCGGGATCTCTAGCCAAAAACATTCAGTACTTC. Translation: CSAPGLAGSLAKNIQYF.

This clonotype showed up just a few times. The genes are TRBV15 and TRBJ2-5; TRBD1 or TRBD2 may be the D gene (6 bases each). Trimming removed 1 base at V and 5 bases at J, with 11 bases between. This CDR3 spans 14 amino acids. The germline V gene encodes CDR1 LNHNV and CDR2 YYDKDF (reference sequence). CDR3 DNA: TGTGCCACCAGCAGAGCAGGGGCGGGGGAGACCCAGTACTTC. Translated: CATSRAGAGETQYF.

This clonotype was seen a handful of times. This chain joins TRBV6-1 and TRBJ2-5; the match to TRBD2 covers 10 bases. The germline V gene has CDR1 MNHNS and CDR2 SASEGT. This CDR3 has 15 amino acids. Trimming cost V 6 bases and J 5 bases; bases outside gene matches: 9. CDR3 in amino acids: CASSREREGLETQYF. In DNA, the CDR3 is TGTGCCAGCAGCCGCGAGCGGGAGGGCCTTGAGACCCAGTACTTC.

This clonotype has just a few counts. The gene calls are TRBV20-1 and TRBJ2-1; 14 positions agree with TRBD2. Germline CDR1 is DFQATT and CDR2 is SNEGSKA (reference sequence). The junction had 12 bases not matched to a gene; V was cut back by 5 bases and J by 9 bases. There are 16 residues in the CDR3. The CDR3: CSAPRGLAGVRGEQFF. CDR3 DNA sequence: TGCAGTGCTCCTAGGGGACTAGCGGGAGTGCGCGGTGAGCAGTTCTTC.

This clonotype was detected only a few times. This chain uses TRBV19 with TRBJ2-3; 9 bases are a match to TRBD2. Germline CDR1 LNHDA, CDR2 SQIVND (reference sequence). The V segment lost 5 bases and the J segment 2 bases; nucleotides outside the gene matches: 11. The CDR3 has 17 amino acids. The CDR3 nucleotides read TGTGCCAGTAGTCTCCTGGAACTAGCGGGTAACACAGATACGCAGTATTTT. Its protein product is CASSLLELAGNTDTQYF.

This clonotype was seen only a few times. The chain combines TRBV27 with TRBJ2-3; D uncertain. There are 16 residues in the CDR3. The germline gives CDR1 MNHEY, CDR2 SMNVEV (reference sequence). V was shortened by 5 bases and J by 2 bases, with 17 bases between the two germline ends. The DNA for the CDR3 is TGTGCCAGCAGTCCCCCCGGGTCTTGGGCCACAGATACGCAGTATTTT. Residues: CASSPPGSWATDTQYF.

This clonotype was seen ten or more times. The chain uses TRBV28 and TRBJ2-2, with no clear D. Germline loops: CDR1 MDHEN, CDR2 SYDVKM. This CDR3 contains 14 residues. V lost 3 bases, J lost 4 bases, and 9 bases lay in between. The CDR3 nucleotides read TGTGCCAGCAGTTTTAGTAGAGGCACCGGGGAGCTGTTTTTT. This translates into CASSFSRGTGELFF.

This clonotype came up a few times. This rearrangement joins TRBV12-3 or TRBV12-4 to TRBJ2-2, with 9 bases matching TRBD2. This CDR3 region has 15 residues. Trimming removed 2 bases from V and 3 bases from J; junction bases left unmatched: 1. CDR3 amino acids: CASSLPSGDTGELFF. CDR3 DNA: TGTGCCAGCAGTTTACCTAGCGGGGACACCGGGGAGCTGTTTTTT.